The source of this T cell receptor (beta chain) is a study of cytomegalovirus exposure and HLA in healthy donors. General study results and limits: Some V segments (TRBV6-2 and TRBV6-3 among them) were excluded as indistinguishable. Later analysis associated a missense DCLRE1C variant with TCR beta V- and J-gene trimming. It was confirmed in vitro that a few of the CMV-associated chains were specific for CMV antigens.

Comments on this clone: Its antigen is not known.

This CDR3 spans 15 amino acids. Germline CDR1 and CDR2: SGHTA and FQGNSA. V trimming: 6 bases; J trimming: 2 bases; junction bases outside the gene matches: 9. Both 60 Vbeta primers and 13 Jbeta primers went into the PCR. Produced via immunoSEQ multiplex PCR; TCRdb's table is partial and in-frame only. Recorded for this sample: approximately 120,000 clones. The clonotype was recovered from a man under 40 in good health and CMV-seronegative. The sample was PBMCs. The genes are TRBV7-2 and TRBJ2-7; 8 nucleotides line up with TRBD1. The CDR3 nucleotides read TGTGCCAGCAGTCATGGACAGGGAAGTACCTACGAGCAGTACTTC. Protein: CASSHGQGSTYEQYF.